A selection of T cell receptor beta chains follows, all from one sample in a study of cytomegalovirus exposure and HLA in healthy donors. Data came from immunoSEQ multiplex PCR; TCRdb stores just in-frame clones and leaves some out. The data contain about 330,000 clones, 87% of them singletons. Sequenced sample: PBMCs. These receptors originate from a woman aged 25 to 45 in good health and CMV-seropositive. The CDR3 runs from the conserved cysteine through the conserved F or W. D genes are given only for firm matches. Size is omitted from some rows. Given values are once, few, many or a class for expanded clones.

>TRBD2|TRBV2|TRBJ2-2|.
CASSEGILGGSNTGELFF
TGTGCCAGCAGTGAAGGGATTTTGGGGGGGTCGAACACCGGGGAGCTGTTTTTT
>.|TRBV15|TRBJ2-5|.
CATLYQETQYF
TGTGCCACCCTGTACCAAGAGACCCAGTACTTC
>.|TRBV7-2|TRBJ2-7|.
CASRVEGQSYEQYF
TGTGCCAGCAGAGTGGAAGGGCAGAGCTACGAGCAGTACTTC
>.|TRBV19|TRBJ1-6|.
CASNAGKNNSPLHF
TGTGCCAGTAATGCAGGGAAGAATAATTCACCCCTCCACTTT
>TRBD2|TRBV9|TRBJ2-2|.
CASSKGTSGRANTGELFF
TGTGCCAGCAGCAAAGGGACTAGCGGGAGAGCGAACACCGGGGAGCTGTTTTTT
>.|TRBV2|TRBJ1-1|.
CASSYTGGAFF
TGTGCCAGCAGTTACACAGGTGGGGCTTTCTTT
>.|TRBV6-1|TRBJ2-7|.
CASSETWSGYEQYF
TGTGCCAGCAGTGAAACGTGGAGCGGGTACGAGCAGTACTTC
>TRBD2|TRBV30|TRBJ2-7|once
CAWSVQAGRAYEQYF
TGTGCCTGGAGTGTACAAGCGGGACGGGCCTACGAGCAGTACTTC
>.|TRBV28|TRBJ1-2|.
CASSPTRVMDGYTF
TGTGCCAGCAGTCCGACTCGAGTAATGGATGGCTACACCTTC
>TRBD1|TRBV5-1|TRBJ2-7|few
CASSKQGANHEQYF
TGCGCCAGCAGCAAACAGGGGGCTAACCACGAGCAGTACTTC
>TRBD1|TRBV7-2|TRBJ1-2|.
CASSPSRGGTGALYGYTF
TGTGCCAGCAGCCCCAGCCGCGGGGGGACAGGGGCCCTCTATGGCTACACCTTC
>.|TRBV19|TRBJ2-7|.
CASSDGTPIYEQYF
TGTGCCAGTAGTGATGGGACACCCATCTACGAGCAGTACTTC
>.|TRBV7-2|TRBJ1-2|.
CASSPARGRGPSYTF
TGTGCCAGCAGCCCCGCCAGGGGCAGGGGTCCAAGCTACACCTTC
>.|TRBV2|TRBJ1-1|.
CASTPAYPNTEAFF
TGTGCCAGCACCCCGGCATACCCGAACACTGAAGCTTTCTTT
>.|TRBV30|TRBJ1-1|few
CAWSVVGTEAFF
TGTGCCTGGAGTGTTGTGGGAACTGAAGCTTTCTTT
>TRBD2|TRBV5-1|TRBJ2-7|.
CASSSGTNSYEQYF
TGCGCCAGCAGCTCCGGGACTAACTCCTACGAGCAGTACTTC
>TRBD1|TRBV25-1|TRBJ2-1|.
CASSLQGANEQFF
TGTGCCAGCAGTTTGCAGGGGGCCAATGAGCAGTTCTTC
>.|TRBV5-6|TRBJ2-1|.
CASSFLGGSEQFF
TGTGCCAGCAGCTTCTTAGGGGGGAGTGAGCAGTTCTTC
>.|TRBV6-5|TRBJ2-7|.
CASSTENSYEQYF
TGTGCCAGCAGTACCGAGAACTCCTACGAGCAGTACTTC
>.|TRBV7-9|TRBJ1-2|.
CASSFDPGGYTF
TGTGCCAGCAGTTTCGACCCCGGCGGCTACACCTTC
>.|TRBV28|TRBJ1-6|.
CASSFSGRTAPNSPLHF
TGTGCCAGCAGTTTTTCCGGGCGGACAGCCCCTAATTCACCCCTCCACTTT
>TRBD1|TRBV6-6|TRBJ1-4|.
CASSYVGQGDEKLFF
TGTGCCAGCAGTTACGTTGGGCAGGGGGATGAAAAACTGTTTTTT
>.|TRBV29-1|TRBJ1-2|.
CSVEGMDYGYTF
TGCAGCGTTGAAGGGATGGACTATGGCTACACCTTC
>TRBD1|TRBV2|TRBJ1-1|.
CASSTRGGATEAFF
TGTGCCAGCAGCACCAGGGGGGGGGCCACTGAAGCTTTCTTT
>TRBD2|TRBV5-1|TRBJ2-2|.
CASSQPGGGNTGELFF
TGCGCCAGCAGCCAGCCCGGGGGGGGGAACACCGGGGAGCTGTTTTTT
>.|TRBV4-3|TRBJ1-3|.
CASSQDLGGFGNTIYF
TGCGCCAGCAGCCAAGATCTGGGGGGCTTTGGAAACACCATATATTTT
>TRBD1|TRBV28|TRBJ1-3|.
CASSSPDRPGNTIYF
TGTGCCAGCAGTTCCCCGGACAGGCCTGGAAACACCATATATTTT
>TRBD2|TRBV14|TRBJ2-7|.
CASSHGLAGDPYEQYF
TGTGCCAGCAGCCACGGACTAGCGGGAGATCCTTACGAGCAGTACTTC
>.|TRBV30|TRBJ1-2|.
CAWSVLPAAYGYTF
TGTGCCTGGAGTGTACTACCCGCCGCCTATGGCTACACCTTC
>TRBD1|TRBV27|TRBJ2-7|.
CASSEPGQGFNEQYF
TGTGCCAGCAGTGAACCGGGACAGGGTTTCAACGAGCAGTACTTC
>.|TRBV7-9|TRBJ2-5|few
CASSLPGETQYF
TGTGCCAGCAGCCTCCCTGGAGAGACCCAGTACTTC
>.|TRBV7-9|TRBJ2-1|.
CASSTGPGVGAVEQFF
TGTGCCAGCAGCACAGGGCCGGGAGTGGGGGCGGTTGAGCAGTTCTTC
>.|TRBV6-5|TRBJ1-5|.
CASSPGTNSNQPQHF
TGTGCCAGCAGCCCTGGGACAAATAGCAATCAGCCCCAGCATTTT
>.|TRBV28|TRBJ1-2|.
CASSSVGDTNYGYTF
TGTGCCAGCAGTTCCGTGGGGGACACTAACTATGGCTACACCTTC
>.|TRBV27|TRBJ1-3|.
CASSFSPGNTIYF
TGTGCCAGCAGTTTCTCTCCTGGAAACACCATATATTTT
>TRBD1|TRBV18|TRBJ1-1|.
CASSLKTGGNTEAFF
TGTGCCAGCTCACTTAAGACAGGGGGAAACACTGAAGCTTTCTTT
>TRBD1|TRBV7-9|TRBJ1-6|.
CASSLGQGSVYNSPLHF
TGTGCCAGCAGCCTCGGACAGGGAAGTGTCTATAATTCACCCCTCCACTTT
>TRBD1|TRBV4-3|TRBJ2-7|.
CASSQSAAGGRYEQYF
TGCGCCAGCAGCCAATCCGCGGCAGGGGGCAGGTACGAGCAGTACTTC
>.|TRBV19|TRBJ2-2|.
CASMMNTGELFF
TGTGCCAGTATGATGAACACCGGGGAGCTGTTTTTT
>TRBD1|TRBV7-8|TRBJ2-2|.
CASSLGGQLAAGELFF
TGTGCCAGCAGCTTAGGGGGACAGTTGGCGGCCGGGGAGCTGTTTTTT
>TRBD1|TRBV5-6|TRBJ1-2|few
CASSAGTGNYGYTF
TGTGCCAGCAGCGCCGGGACAGGGAACTATGGCTACACCTTC